The 23 T cell receptor beta chains below come from one sample, sequenced in a study of T cells after posttransplantation cyclophosphamide. Clones were read by immunoSEQ multiplex PCR, and TCRdb kept only the in-frame ones, dropping some. Among some 66,000 clones listed, around 93% were seen once. Sequenced input: PBMCs. These receptors were obtained from a woman aged 25 to 45 in good health and a related stem cell transplant donor.

The CDR3 loop reads CASSPMGETQYF. CDR3 nucleotides: TGTGCCAGCTCACCGATGGGGGAGACCCAGTACTTC. The rearrangement links TRBV18 to TRBJ2-5; no clear D. Trimming cost V 3 bases and J 5 bases, with 7 bases left between them. Looked up from germline, CDR1 is KGHSH and CDR2 is LQKENI. This CDR3 region has 12 residues. Full variable domain (missing parts from reference TRBV18 and TRBJ2-5): NAGVMQNPRHLVRRRGQEARLRCSPMKGHSHVYWYRQLPEEGLKFMVYLQKENIIDESGMPKERFSAEFPKEGPSILRIQQVVRGDSAAYFCASSPMGETQYFGPGTRLLVL.

This clone occurred once. J is TRBJ1-1 and V is TRBV29-1; 8 nucleotides align to TRBD1. Germline CDR1 is SQVTM and CDR2 is ANQGSEA. The length of the CDR3 is 14 residues. The junction had 11 bases not matched to a gene; V was cut back by 6 bases and J by 5 bases. CDR3 loop: CSVARQGPETEAFF. DNA for the CDR3: TGCAGCGTCGCAAGACAGGGGCCGGAGACTGAAGCTTTCTTT.

This chain connects TRBV14 to TRBJ1-1; weak D call: TRBD1 (6 bases). Looked up from germline, CDR1 is SGHDN and CDR2 is FVKESK. V dropped 4 bases and J dropped 3 bases, with 12 bases sitting between them. This CDR3 comprises 14 residues. The chain's CDR3 is CASSRGGLDTEAFF. CDR3 coding DNA: TGTGCCAGCAGCCGGGGGGGCCTCGACACTGAAGCTTTCTTT. Supplemented by reference TRBV14 and TRBJ1-1, the full variable domain reads EAGVTQFPSHSVIEKGQTVTLRCDPISGHDNLYWYRRVMGKEIKFLLHFVKESKQDESGMPNNRFLAERTGGTYSTLKVQPAELEDSGVYFCASSRGGLDTEAFFGQGTRLTVV.

The V gene is TRBV7-3, the J gene TRBJ2-3; TRBD2 agrees at 8 bases. This CDR3 has 15 amino acids. CDR1 SGHTA and CDR2 FQGTGA come from the germline V gene. V gave up 2 bases and J gave up 6 bases; unmatched junction bases: 7. Here the CDR3 reads CASSLDGTRGDTQYF. CDR3 DNA: TGTGCCAGCAGCTTAGACGGGACTAGAGGGGATACGCAGTATTTT.

The chain's CDR3 is CASSPGQGWQPQHF. In DNA form, the CDR3 reads TGTGCCAGCTCACCGGGACAGGGATGGCAGCCCCAGCATTTT. The genes are TRBV18 and TRBJ1-5, with 9 nucleotides matching TRBD1. Germline assignment: CDR1 KGHSH and CDR2 LQKENI. This CDR3 comprises 14 residues. Trimming removed 3 bases from V and 7 bases from J; junction bases left unmatched: 4.

V is TRBV19 and J is TRBJ1-1; no clear D gene. Germline lookup yields CDR1 LNHDA and CDR2 SQIVND (reference sequence). The CDR3 has 16 residues. V dropped 0 bases and J dropped 0 bases, with 11 bases sitting between them. The CDR3 region is CASSIDLREVNTEAFF. CDR3 bases: TGTGCCAGTAGTATAGATCTGAGAGAAGTGAACACTGAAGCTTTCTTT.

This chain uses TRBV30 with TRBJ2-7; no firm D call. V lost 6 bases, J lost 2 bases, and 14 bases lay in between. There are 13 residues in the CDR3. Per the germline V gene, CDR1 is GTSNPN and CDR2 is SVGIG (reference sequence). The CDR3 bases are TGTGCCTGTTCTCCCGGCACGGCCTACGAGCAGTACTTC. It encodes CACSPGTAYEQYF.

The chain combines TRBV10-1 with TRBJ2-1; 8 bases map to TRBD2. CDR1 is WNHNN, CDR2 SYGVQD, per germline (reference sequence). With V trimmed by 6 bases and J by 2 bases, 9 bases remained unmatched. This CDR3 spans 16 amino acids. The CDR3 sequence is CASSVAGTLPYNEQFF. For the CDR3, the DNA is TGCGCCAGCAGCGTAGCGGGGACGTTACCCTACAATGAGCAGTTCTTC.

The CDR3 sequence is CASSLTGSVGGQYF. The DNA for the CDR3 is TGTGCCAGCAGCCTGACAGGGAGCGTAGGGGGGCAGTACTTC. The chain recombines TRBV27 with TRBJ2-7; 7 bases align to TRBD1. Looked up from germline, CDR1 is MNHEY and CDR2 is SMNVEV (reference sequence). The CDR3 extends over 14 amino acids. J was trimmed by 9 bases and V by 6 bases; bases with no gene match: 14.

The count of this clone is one. The rearrangement links TRBV6-5 to TRBJ2-1; D is unresolved. Germline CDR1 is MNHEY and CDR2 is SVGAGI. V was shortened by 0 bases and J by 6 bases, with 15 bases between the two germline ends. This CDR3 is 16 amino acids long. This chain's CDR3 is CASSYSKSWKTNEQFF. DNA of the CDR3: TGTGCCAGCAGTTACTCGAAGTCTTGGAAGACCAATGAGCAGTTCTTC.

The CDR3 DNA follows: TGTGCCAGCAGCTCTTTGGCCTACAGTGGAGCTTTCTTT. This codes for CASSSLAYSGAFF. V is TRBV7-9 and J is TRBJ1-1; D uncertain. The CDR3 sequence is 13 residues long. Germline lookup yields CDR1 SEHNR and CDR2 FQNEAQ (reference sequence). Trimming removed 4 bases from V and 10 bases from J, with 16 bases in between.

There are a few counts of this clone. The chain employs TRBV9 and TRBJ1-1; D is possibly TRBD1 (5 bases). Germline values: CDR1 SGDLS, CDR2 YYNGEE. The V end was cut by 1 base, the J end by 1 base, with 8 bases between. This CDR3 is built from 14 residues. The CDR3 loop reads CASSVRQGNTEAFF. In DNA, the CDR3 is TGTGCCAGCAGCGTACGTCAGGGGAACACTGAAGCTTTCTTT.

The chain joins TRBV6-5 to TRBJ2-7, with D unresolved. The germline gives CDR1 MNHEY, CDR2 SVGAGI. The V gene lost 7 bases and the J gene lost 2 bases, with 3 bases spanning the gap. The CDR3 runs to 10 residues. The CDR3 sequence is CASTPYEQYF. For the CDR3, the DNA is TGTGCCAGCACCCCCTACGAGCAGTACTTC.

The J gene is TRBJ2-5, the V gene TRBV30, with D unclear. V shed 0 bases and J shed 7 bases, with 18 bases lying between them. The CDR3 sequence is 15 residues long. Germline V gene data show CDR1 as GTSNPN and CDR2 as SVGIG (reference sequence). Written as DNA, the CDR3 is TGTGCCTGGAGTGTGCGAGACTCACAAGGTGTGACCCAGTACTTC. Translating it yields CAWSVRDSQGVTQYF.

CDR3 amino acids: CASSLGGARGEKLFF. The DNA for the CDR3 is TGTGCCAGCAGTTTAGGGGGGGCGCGTGGTGAAAAACTGTTTTTT. The chain carries TRBV28 and TRBJ1-4; D may be TRBD1 (6 bases). This CDR3 spans 15 amino acids. Germline V gene lookup returns CDR1 MDHEN and CDR2 SYDVKM. Trimming stripped 2 bases from V and 7 bases from J, with 14 bases between.

As concerns this clone: Lacking the conserved final phenylalanine or tryptophan, this CDR3 likely reflects a read error. The gene calls are TRBV19 and TRBJ1-1, with 12 bases that match TRBD1. Losses at the gene ends were 5 bases for V and 10 bases for J; bases not matched to a gene: 11. Germline V CDR1 and CDR2: LNHDA, SQIVND (reference sequence). This CDR3 has 15 amino acids. The CDR3 is CASSALPGQGAGAFL. CDR3 sequence (DNA): TGTGCCAGTAGTGCCCTTCCGGGACAGGGGGCAGGAGCTTTCCTT.

The rearrangement links TRBV5-6 to TRBJ2-1; D remains unclear. The CDR3 loop spans 16 amino acids. Trimming cost V 0 bases and J 4 bases, with 14 bases left between them. CDR1 SGHDT and CDR2 YYEEEE come from the germline V gene. The chain's CDR3 is CASSLGFWTQYNEQFF. Here the CDR3 DNA reads TGTGCCAGCAGCTTGGGGTTTTGGACCCAGTACAATGAGCAGTTCTTC.

The rearrangement uses TRBV19 and TRBJ2-1, with TRBD2 identical over 7 bases. The V gene's germline CDR1 is LNHDA and CDR2 SQIVND (reference sequence). The CDR3 length is 12 residues. V dropped 9 bases and J dropped 6; count of bases not matched to a gene: 5. Here the CDR3 reads CASGTMGNEQFF. The DNA for the CDR3 is TGTGCCAGCGGGACTATGGGCAATGAGCAGTTCTTC.

J is TRBJ1-5 and V is TRBV19, with TRBD1 matching 9 bases. This CDR3 is 13 amino acids long. V lost 5 bases to trimming and J lost 4 bases; unmatched junction nucleotides: 0. Per the germline V gene, CDR1 is LNHDA and CDR2 is SQIVND (reference sequence). In DNA form, the CDR3 reads TGTGCCAGTAGTGGGACAGGGAATCAGCCCCAGCATTTT. This encodes CASSGTGNQPQHF.

This chain connects TRBV19 to TRBJ2-7; 7 nucleotides agree with TRBD1. Per germline, CDR1 LNHDA and CDR2 SQIVND (reference sequence). The CDR3 is made up of 15 amino acids. V lost 8 bases to trimming and J lost 4 bases; unmatched junction nucleotides: 14. The CDR3 nucleotides are TGTGCCAGTTCCTCCGGACAGGTATTTATATACGAGCAGTACTTC. Amino acid sequence: CASSSGQVFIYEQYF.

V usage is TRBV11-3 and J usage is TRBJ1-1, with D maybe TRBD1 (6 bases). The CDR3 contains 13 residues. The germline gives CDR1 SGHNT, CDR2 YENEEA. Trimming pared 6 bases from V and 5 bases from J, leaving 13 bases between. The CDR3 spells CASSQEGGTEAFF. The CDR3 nucleotides are TGTGCCAGCAGTCAAGAAGGGGGGACTGAAGCTTTCTTT.

The rearrangement uses TRBV5-1 and TRBJ1-6, with 7 bases that match TRBD1. This CDR3 has 14 residues. Germline V CDR1 and CDR2: SGHRS, YFSETQ. V was pared by 4 bases and J by 6 bases, with 4 bases of the junction left unmatched. The CDR3 reads CASSAGTVNSPLHF. CDR3 DNA: TGCGCCAGCAGCGCCGGGACAGTTAATTCACCCCTCCACTTT.

The chain couples TRBV16 to TRBJ2-2; no firm D call. Germline V CDR1 and CDR2: KGHSY, FQNENV. V shed 5 bases and J shed 5 bases, with 9 bases lying between them. This CDR3 has 13 amino acids. The DNA for the CDR3 is TGTGCCAGCAGCGAGGAACGGACCGGGGAGCTGTTTTTT. This translates into CASSEERTGELFF.